This TCR beta chain was identified in a study of response to subunit inactivated influenza vaccine. Overall study results and limits: Only a handful of new T cells, the authors suggested, are recruited with each seasonal influenza vaccination.

MiXCR was run by TCRdb on the RT-PCR reads, yielding one entry per CDR3 protein. This table holds over 400,000 distinct CDR3 sequences, roughly 13% found once. This clonotype was counted only a few times. Its specificity is not known. This CDR3 region has 15 residues. Germline CDR1 and CDR2: SGHAT and FQNNGV. V lost 5 bases and J 2 bases, leaving 10 bases between the germline ends. The chain has TRBV11-2 and TRBJ2-6; D is ambiguous. The material was PBMCs from blood, obtained about 40 days after vaccination. The clonotype originates from a man in his fifties or sixties who received an inactivated influenza vaccine. The CDR3 DNA follows: TGTGCCAGCAGCGCCGCCAGCCCTGGGGCCAACGTCCTGACTTTC. Its protein is CASSAASPGANVLTF.